This T cell receptor beta chain came from a study of blood T cell repertoires in COVID-19. This CDR3 is built from 15 residues. V was clipped by 0 bases and J by 5 bases, with 14 bases between them. Germline V lookup: CDR1 SGHRS, CDR2 YFSETQ. The repertoire was sequenced with immunoSEQ multiplex PCR; TCRdb's copy has only in-frame clones and lacks some. The data show almost 200,000 clones, about 86% seen once. The TCR sequence derives from a woman aged 70-85 years with acute or convalescent COVID-19. Sequencing input: peripheral blood. This chain links TRBV5-1 with TRBJ1-1, with TRBD1 as a possible D gene (5 bases). The CDR3 coding sequence is TGCGCCAGCAGCTTGGGGGCAGGGCCTGGGACTGAAGCTTTCTTT. Its translation: CASSLGAGPGTEAFF. The whole variable domain, filled in from reference TRBV5-1 and TRBJ1-1, reads KAGVTQTPRYLIKTRGQQVTLSCSPISGHRSVSWYQQTPGQGLQFLFEYFSETQRNKGNFPGRFSGRQFSNSRSEMNVSTLELGDSALYLCASSLGAGPGTEAFFGQGTRLTVV.